A selection of T cell receptor beta chains follows, all from one sample in a study of shared clonotypes between healthy human individuals. Method: immunoSEQ multiplex PCR; TCRdb's copy keeps in-frame clones and lacks some. Here the sample spans some 1 million clones, about 70% being singletons. The sample was memory CD4+ T cells sorted from blood. These receptors were collected from a man in his late teens or twenties in good health. CDR3s include the opening cysteine and the closing phenylalanine or tryptophan. The order of the fields is V gene, J gene, clone size, D gene, CDR3 protein, CDR3 DNA. The D gene is left open where the match is weak. Only part of the rows carry a size: once, few, many, or a class if the clone is expanded.

v_call: TRBV5-1
j_call: TRBJ1-2
clone_size: few
d_call: NA
cdr3_aa: CASSQGGNGYTF
cdr3_nt: TGCGCCAGCTCCCAGGGTGGGAATGGCTACACCTTC

v_call: TRBV10-2
j_call: TRBJ2-1
clone_size: once
d_call: NA
cdr3_aa: CASSEPGGVSSYNEQFF
cdr3_nt: TGCGCCAGCAGTGAGCCAGGCGGGGTTAGCTCCTACAATGAGCAGTTCTTC

v_call: TRBV6-6
j_call: TRBJ2-5
clone_size: NA
d_call: TRBD1
cdr3_aa: CASSKGQVQETQYF
cdr3_nt: TGTGCCAGCAGTAAGGGACAGGTGCAAGAGACCCAGTACTTC

v_call: TRBV6-6
j_call: TRBJ2-7
clone_size: NA
d_call: TRBD2
cdr3_aa: CASSYWRTSGRIEQYF
cdr3_nt: TGTGCCAGCAGTTACTGGAGGACTAGCGGGAGGATCGAGCAGTACTTC

v_call: TRBV2
j_call: TRBJ2-4
clone_size: NA
d_call: TRBD2
cdr3_aa: CASSTNRGGLNIQYF
cdr3_nt: TGTGCCAGCAGTACAAATCGGGGGGGTCTAAACATTCAGTACTTC

v_call: TRBV15
j_call: TRBJ1-1
clone_size: NA
d_call: NA
cdr3_aa: CATSRKVAPEAFF
cdr3_nt: TGTGCCACCAGCAGAAAAGTGGCACCTGAAGCTTTCTTT

v_call: TRBV2
j_call: TRBJ2-7
clone_size: NA
d_call: TRBD1
cdr3_aa: CASSAGRGQYEQYF
cdr3_nt: TGTGCCAGCAGCGCGGGCAGGGGACAGTACGAGCAGTACTTC

v_call: TRBV19
j_call: TRBJ1-4
clone_size: NA
d_call: NA
cdr3_aa: CASSISTATNEKLFF
cdr3_nt: TGTGCCAGTAGTATTTCAACGGCAACTAATGAAAAACTGTTTTTT

v_call: TRBV5-4
j_call: TRBJ2-2
clone_size: NA
d_call: TRBD2
cdr3_aa: CASTFASGHTGELFF
cdr3_nt: TGTGCCAGCACTTTTGCTAGCGGGCACACCGGGGAGCTGTTTTTT

v_call: TRBV5-1
j_call: TRBJ2-1
clone_size: NA
d_call: TRBD1
cdr3_aa: CASSPTTGGYEQFF
cdr3_nt: TGCGCCAGCAGCCCCACTACAGGGGGGTATGAGCAGTTCTTC

v_call: TRBV5-1
j_call: TRBJ2-7
clone_size: few
d_call: NA
cdr3_aa: CASSLDTKYEQYF
cdr3_nt: TGCGCCAGCAGCTTGGATACAAAATACGAGCAGTACTTC

v_call: TRBV9
j_call: TRBJ2-2
clone_size: once
d_call: NA
cdr3_aa: CASSPRDITNTGELFF
cdr3_nt: TGTGCCAGCAGCCCTCGGGACATCACGAACACCGGGGAGCTGTTTTTT

v_call: TRBV11-1
j_call: TRBJ2-2
clone_size: once
d_call: NA
cdr3_aa: CASSPDEGNTGELFF
cdr3_nt: TGTGCCAGCAGCCCTGACGAAGGTAACACCGGGGAGCTGTTTTTT

v_call: TRBV10-1
j_call: TRBJ1-6
clone_size: NA
d_call: NA
cdr3_aa: CASSSGTGNSPLHF
cdr3_nt: TGCGCCAGCAGCTCCGGGACCGGGAATTCACCCCTCCACTTT

v_call: TRBV5-1
j_call: TRBJ2-7
clone_size: NA
d_call: NA
cdr3_aa: CASSRGDTSSYEQYF
cdr3_nt: TGCGCCAGCAGCCGGGGGGACACATCCTCCTACGAGCAGTACTTC

v_call: TRBV7-2
j_call: TRBJ1-2
clone_size: many
d_call: NA
cdr3_aa: CASSLDEGVPYGYTF
cdr3_nt: TGTGCCAGCAGCTTAGATGAGGGGGTGCCTTATGGCTACACCTTC

v_call: TRBV5-1
j_call: TRBJ2-6
clone_size: NA
d_call: NA
cdr3_aa: CASSPGQGLLLTSSGANVLTF
cdr3_nt: TGCGCCAGCAGCCCTGGGCAGGGTCTCCTATTAACCTCCTCTGGGGCCAACGTCCTGACTTTC

v_call: TRBV27
j_call: TRBJ2-3
clone_size: NA
d_call: TRBD2
cdr3_aa: CASSSLLGLAGASDTQYF
cdr3_nt: TGTGCCAGCAGTTCCCTCCTGGGACTAGCGGGGGCCTCAGATACGCAGTATTTT

v_call: TRBV15
j_call: TRBJ2-7
clone_size: NA
d_call: NA
cdr3_aa: CATSRVGSGSSYEQYF
cdr3_nt: TGTGCCACCAGCAGAGTCGGGTCCGGGAGCTCCTACGAGCAGTACTTC

v_call: TRBV2
j_call: TRBJ1-5
clone_size: NA
d_call: NA
cdr3_aa: CASSENRDQPQHF
cdr3_nt: TGTGCCAGCAGTGAAAATCGGGATCAGCCCCAGCATTTT

v_call: TRBV2
j_call: TRBJ2-7
clone_size: NA
d_call: TRBD1
cdr3_aa: CASIPDRGYEQYF
cdr3_nt: TGTGCCAGCATTCCCGACAGGGGCTACGAGCAGTACTTC

v_call: TRBV7-9
j_call: TRBJ2-7
clone_size: NA
d_call: TRBD2
cdr3_aa: CASSLGRGSSYEQYF
cdr3_nt: TGTGCCAGCAGCTTAGGGCGGGGGAGCTCCTACGAGCAGTACTTC

v_call: TRBV30
j_call: TRBJ1-3
clone_size: few
d_call: NA
cdr3_aa: CARGSGNTIYF
cdr3_nt: TGTGCCCGGGGGTCTGGAAACACCATATATTTT

v_call: TRBV6-1
j_call: TRBJ1-4
clone_size: NA
d_call: NA
cdr3_aa: CASSDRWHEKLFF
cdr3_nt: TGTGCCAGCAGTGACAGGTGGCATGAAAAACTGTTTTTT

v_call: TRBV20-1
j_call: TRBJ2-7
clone_size: NA
d_call: NA
cdr3_aa: CSATDRPEQYF
cdr3_nt: TGCAGTGCTACAGACAGACCCGAGCAGTACTTC

v_call: TRBV18
j_call: TRBJ2-3
clone_size: NA
d_call: TRBD1
cdr3_aa: CASSIDRVDTQYF
cdr3_nt: TGTGCCAGCTCAATTGACAGGGTCGATACGCAGTATTTT

v_call: TRBV6-5
j_call: TRBJ1-2
clone_size: NA
d_call: NA
cdr3_aa: CASSYRRQNYGYTF
cdr3_nt: TGTGCCAGCAGTTACCGTCGGCAGAACTATGGCTACACCTTC

v_call: TRBV6-1
j_call: TRBJ2-7
clone_size: NA
d_call: NA
cdr3_aa: CAITREMTYEQYF
cdr3_nt: TGTGCTATCACTAGAGAGATGACCTACGAGCAGTACTTC

v_call: TRBV18
j_call: TRBJ2-3
clone_size: NA
d_call: TRBD1
cdr3_aa: CASSPGQGALTDTQYF
cdr3_nt: TGTGCCAGCTCACCAGGACAGGGGGCGTTGACAGATACGCAGTATTTT

v_call: TRBV5-1
j_call: TRBJ2-1
clone_size: NA
d_call: TRBD2
cdr3_aa: CASSPGGTFLNEQFF
cdr3_nt: TGCGCCAGCAGCCCCGGGGGGACCTTTTTGAATGAGCAGTTCTTC

v_call: TRBV25-1
j_call: TRBJ2-5
clone_size: NA
d_call: NA
cdr3_aa: CASRRRTMETQYF
cdr3_nt: TGTGCCAGCAGGCGACGGACAATGGAGACCCAGTACTTC

v_call: TRBV6-6
j_call: TRBJ2-1
clone_size: NA
d_call: TRBD2
cdr3_aa: CASHPWGGTLNEQFF
cdr3_nt: TGTGCCAGCCATCCCTGGGGAGGGACCCTAAATGAGCAGTTCTTC

v_call: TRBV29-1
j_call: TRBJ2-5
clone_size: NA
d_call: NA
cdr3_aa: CSVDRSETQYF
cdr3_nt: TGCAGCGTTGATAGGAGCGAGACCCAGTACTTC

v_call: TRBV11-2
j_call: TRBJ2-2
clone_size: NA
d_call: NA
cdr3_aa: CASSLSRERRTGELFF
cdr3_nt: TGTGCCAGCAGCTTATCAAGGGAAAGGAGGACCGGGGAGCTGTTTTTT

v_call: TRBV9
j_call: TRBJ1-6
clone_size: NA
d_call: NA
cdr3_aa: CASSVGPGESPLHF
cdr3_nt: TGTGCCAGCAGCGTAGGGCCAGGGGAATCACCCCTCCACTTT

v_call: TRBV5-5
j_call: TRBJ2-7
clone_size: once
d_call: NA
cdr3_aa: CASSLDTYLTYEQYF
cdr3_nt: TGTGCCAGCAGCTTGGATACCTACCTGACCTACGAGCAGTACTTC

v_call: TRBV11-2
j_call: TRBJ2-7
clone_size: NA
d_call: TRBD1
cdr3_aa: CASSLSDRATYEQYF
cdr3_nt: TGTGCCAGCAGCTTATCGGACAGGGCCACCTACGAGCAGTACTTC